These 18 T cell receptor beta chains came from one sample sequenced in a study of radiation and T cells in renal cell carcinoma. Time point indicated: blood 2 weeks post-SBRT. Treatment noted: 15 Gy SBRT to primary tumor, nephrectomy 4 weeks later. Sequencing used immunoSEQ multiplex PCR; TCRdb keeps in-frame clones, though not all of them. The sample gives roughly 150,000 clones, over 80% of which show up once; over 10% is in the top ten. Here the sequenced sample was blood, taken from a patient whose treatment included radiotherapy and nephrectomy. The origin of the receptors is a woman aged 45 to 65 with renal cell carcinoma.

J is TRBJ1-6 and V is TRBV6-5; 8 nucleotides align to TRBD1. CDR1 is MNHEY, CDR2 SVGAGI, per germline. Trimming took 7 bases from V and 9 from J; bases not matched to a gene: 5. The CDR3 covers 13 residues. The CDR3 spells CASTSDRGSPLHF. As DNA, the CDR3 is TGTGCCAGCACCTCCGACAGGGGTTCACCCCTCCACTTT.

This chain joins TRBV5-1 and TRBJ1-1; no reliable D call. CDR1 and CDR2 (germline): SGHRS, YFSETQ. The CDR3 loop spans 14 amino acids. With 0 bases removed from V and 3 bases from J, the gap between germline ends came to 9 bases. The CDR3 DNA reads TGCGCCAGCAGCTTGGAAGGGTGGGACACTGAAGCTTTCTTT. This codes for CASSLEGWDTEAFF.

The rearrangement joins TRBV19 to TRBJ1-5; 8 bases align to TRBD1. V lost 1 base, J lost 7 bases, and 6 bases stayed unmatched. This CDR3 contains 15 residues. The germline gives CDR1 LNHDA, CDR2 SQIVND (reference sequence). The CDR3 sequence: CASSIAGGEEQPQHF. The CDR3 DNA is TGTGCCAGTAGTATAGCAGGGGGCGAGGAGCAGCCCCAGCATTTT.

This chain connects TRBV7-9 to TRBJ2-5, with D tentatively TRBD2 (6 bases). The germline V gene encodes CDR1 SEHNR and CDR2 FQNEAQ (reference sequence). The CDR3 length is 15 residues. V was trimmed by 1 base and J by 5 bases, leaving 14 bases between them. The CDR3 sequence is CASSLDGLARETQYF. CDR3 in DNA: TGTGCCAGCAGCTTAGACGGTCTAGCGAGGGAGACCCAGTACTTC.

This sequence joins TRBV19 and TRBJ1-4; 7 bases line up with TRBD1. Germline assignment: CDR1 LNHDA and CDR2 SQIVND (reference sequence). There are 14 residues in the CDR3. V dropped 9 bases and J dropped 7; count of bases not matched to a gene: 11. The CDR3 nucleotides read TGTGCCAGCCGGGTCCAGGGGGAACGTGAAAAACTGTTTTTT. Amino acids: CASRVQGEREKLFF. The full variable domain, with the rest looked up from reference TRBV19 and TRBJ1-4, is DGGITQSPKYLFRKEGQNVTLSCEQNLNHDAMYWYRQDPGQGLRLIYYSQIVNDFQKGDIAEGYSVSREKKESFPLTVTSAQKNPTAFYLCASRVQGEREKLFFGSGTQLSVL.

The chain employs TRBV2 and TRBJ2-3; a weak D match, TRBD1 (6 bases). Trimming shortened V by 7 bases and J by 5 bases, and 19 bases separated the two germline ends. The CDR3 extends over 15 amino acids. Germline V lookup: CDR1 SNHLY, CDR2 FYNNEI. The CDR3 bases are TGTGCCAGCAACCGTAACAGGGTCGCGGGAGATACGCAGTATTTT. Translation gives CASNRNRVAGDTQYF.

This chain uses TRBV9 with TRBJ2-5, with D possibly TRBD2 on 5 matching bases. Germline lookup yields CDR1 SGDLS and CDR2 YYNGEE. The V end lost 0 bases, the J end lost 2 bases, and 11 bases lay between the germline ends. This CDR3 has 15 residues. This CDR3 reads CASSVGTGLQETQYF. The CDR3 DNA reads as TGTGCCAGCAGCGTAGGGACTGGGTTACAAGAGACCCAGTACTTC.

This sequence joins TRBV5-1 and TRBJ1-2; D ambiguous. The length of the CDR3 is 20 residues. From germline, CDR1 is SGHRS and CDR2 YFSETQ. With 4 bases removed from V and 1 base from J, the gap between germline ends came to 29 bases. The CDR3 loop is CASSRSGSLNSQWINYGYTF. For the CDR3, the DNA is TGCGCCAGCAGCCGGTCCGGGAGCCTCAACTCACAGTGGATTAACTATGGCTACACCTTC.

The V gene is TRBV12-5, the J gene TRBJ1-4; perhaps TRBD1 as D (5 bases). This CDR3 spans 14 amino acids. Germline V gives CDR1 LGHNT, CDR2 FRNRAP. V lost 5 bases to trimming and J lost 7 bases, with 14 bases between them. DNA of the CDR3: TGTGCTAGTGGTCCCCGGGGCAGTGGTGAAAAACTGTTTTTT. Its protein product is CASGPRGSGEKLFF.

The rearrangement links TRBV10-1 to TRBJ2-6, with D perhaps TRBD1 (5 bases). V was pared by 3 bases and J by 3 bases, with 9 bases between. Germline CDR1 WNHNN, CDR2 SYGVQD (reference sequence). CDR3 size: 15 residues. The CDR3 loop reads CASSEGEDGANVLTF. The DNA of the CDR3 is TGCGCCAGCAGTGAAGGGGAAGATGGGGCCAACGTCCTGACTTTC.

This clone ranks as medium-sized. The CDR3 here is CALSPGANSPLHF. The CDR3 region has the DNA TGTGCCCTTAGCCCGGGGGCGAATTCACCCCTCCACTTT. This chain connects TRBV7-9 to TRBJ1-6; D is possibly TRBD1 (6 bases). CDR1 SEHNR and CDR2 FQNEAQ come from the germline V gene (reference sequence). The length of the CDR3 is 13 residues. Trimming took 11 bases from V and 7 from J, leaving 15 bases between them.

The chain recombines TRBV29-1 with TRBJ2-4; D is perhaps TRBD1 (6 bases). Germline lookup yields CDR1 SQVTM and CDR2 ANQGSEA. This CDR3 contains 11 residues. Trimming cost V 5 bases and J 8 bases, with 10 bases left between them. The CDR3 sequence: CSVSDRDIQYF. The CDR3 DNA is TGCAGCGTTTCGGACAGAGACATTCAGTACTTC.

This clone has only one observation. The chain joins TRBV5-4 to TRBJ2-7, with 10 nucleotides matching TRBD2. V trimming: 0 bases; J trimming: 1 base; junction bases outside the gene matches: 10. The germline CDR1 and CDR2 sequences are SGHNT and YYREEE (reference sequence). The CDR3 covers 18 residues. The CDR3 reads CASSLAPSGGYGSYEQYF. The CDR3 nucleotides read TGTGCCAGCAGCTTGGCCCCTAGCGGGGGTTACGGGTCCTACGAGCAGTACTTC.

This chain joins TRBV4-3 and TRBJ2-5; D unclear. Germline assignment: CDR1 LGHNA and CDR2 YSLEER. V lost 0 bases to trimming and J lost 4 bases, with 6 bases between them. The CDR3 runs to 13 residues. The CDR3 reads CASSQDMGETQYF. The DNA of the CDR3 is TGCGCCAGCAGCCAAGATATGGGAGAGACCCAGTACTTC.

This chain connects TRBV7-9 to TRBJ2-7; no reliable D call. Trimming shortened V by 5 bases and J by 7 bases, and 9 bases separated the two germline ends. Germline CDR1 reads SEHNR; CDR2 reads FQNEAQ (reference sequence). The CDR3 is 11 amino acids. Written as DNA, the CDR3 is TGTGCCAGCAGCGGACCTCGGGAGCAGTACTTC. It yields the protein CASSGPREQYF.

CDR3 coding DNA: TGTGCCAGCAGCACGGGCTCTAGCGGGGTTAAAACGCAGTATTTT. Its protein is CASSTGSSGVKTQYF. The rearrangement links TRBV6-1 to TRBJ2-3; 9 positions agree with TRBD2. Trimming removed 6 bases from V and 9 bases from J; junction bases left unmatched: 13. The CDR3 contains 15 residues. CDR1 MNHNS and CDR2 SASEGT come from the germline V gene.

This chain connects TRBV9 to TRBJ1-1, with 8 bases identical to TRBD1. This CDR3 is built from 15 residues. Germline V gives CDR1 SGDLS, CDR2 YYNGEE. J was trimmed by 3 bases and V by 3 bases; bases with no gene match: 7. As DNA, the CDR3 is TGTGCCAGCAGCGAGCGGACAGGGCCGGACACTGAAGCTTTCTTT. It codes for CASSERTGPDTEAFF.

The chain links TRBV19 to TRBJ2-5; the D gene could be TRBD1 or TRBD2 (6 bases each). The CDR3 loop spans 13 amino acids. With 5 bases removed from V and 5 bases from J, the gap between germline ends came to 12 bases. In germline, CDR1 is LNHDA, CDR2 SQIVND (reference sequence). CDR3 protein: CASSGGRGETQYF. CDR3 nucleotides: TGTGCCAGTAGTGGGGGGCGCGGGGAGACCCAGTACTTC.